This TCR beta chain was sequenced for a study of Ad26.COV2.S vaccination and SARS-CoV-2 variants. Broader study findings: Following vaccination, spike-specific CD8+ and CD4+ T cell responses reportedly exhibited substantial breadth.

J gave up 9 bases and V 2 bases, and 6 bases lay outside the gene matches. Germline V gene lookup returns CDR1 SGHNT and CDR2 YYREEE (reference sequence). This CDR3 is 15 amino acids long. Some clones are missing from TCRdb's copy, which holds only in-frame ones; the method was immunoSEQ multiplex PCR. Of some 410,000 clones in the sample, around 93% were seen once. As for this clone: The antigen is undetermined.

The treatment was: over 15 received Ad26.COV2.S at low or high dose, single or two shots; five or six received placebo; per-sample allocation not given. Sampling happened 63 days after the first vaccine or placebo injection. The sequenced sample was peripheral blood, obtained in a trial of Ad26.COV2.S vaccine versus placebo. This sequence was found in a person between 18 and 59 years old who received the Ad26.COV2.S COVID-19 vaccine or a placebo. The chain links TRBV5-4 to TRBJ2-1; TRBD2 matches 12 bases. CDR3 sequence reads: CASSFASGGVFEQFF. In DNA form, the CDR3 reads TGTGCCAGCAGCTTTGCTAGCGGGGGGGTTTTTGAGCAGTTCTTC. Supplemented by reference TRBV5-4 and TRBJ2-1, the full variable domain reads ETGVTQSPTHLIKTRGQQVTLRCSSQSGHNTVSWYQQALGQGPQFIFQYYREEENGRGNFPPRFSGLQFPNYSSELNVNALELDDSALYLCASSFASGGVFEQFFGPGTRLTVL.